The rows below give T cell receptor beta chains drawn from one sample of a study of blood T cell repertoires in COVID-19. TCRdb's table, derived via immunoSEQ multiplex PCR, lists solely in-frame clones and lacks some. The table records 150,000 to 200,000 clones, under 80% of them present only once. Sequences were obtained from PBMCs or T cells enriched from blood (not recorded which). The origin of the receptors is a woman aged 45-65 years with acute COVID-19. CDR3s include the opening cysteine and the closing phenylalanine or tryptophan. D genes are given only for firm matches. Only some rows state a clone size, as once, few, many or a class for expanded clones.

-	-	TRBV6-4	TRBJ1-5	TGTGCCAGCAGTGAGGAGGGGAATCAGCCCCAGCATTTT	CASSEEGNQPQHF
-	-	TRBV4-2	TRBJ1-6	TGTGCCAGCAGCCAAGACCCCCTGGGCTCGGATAATTCACCCCTCCACTTT	CASSQDPLGSDNSPLHF
TRBD1	-	TRBV2	TRBJ1-4	TGTGCCAGGACAGGGGACGGGGGACGAAAACTGTTTTTT	CARTGDGGRKLFF
TRBD1	-	TRBV7-8	TRBJ2-2	TGTGCCAGCAGCTTAGTTGGACAGGGAACCGGGGAGCTGTTTTTT	CASSLVGQGTGELFF
-	once	TRBV18	TRBJ1-3	TGTGCCAGCTCACCGAGGGAAGCCTCCTCTGGAAACACCATATATTTT	CASSPREASSGNTIYF
-	-	TRBV13	TRBJ1-6	TGTGCCAGCAGCTTAGTGCCTCGTCGAGATTCACCCCTCCACTTT	CASSLVPRRDSPLHF
-	-	TRBV6-2/TRBV6-3	TRBJ2-2	TGTGCCAGCAGTTACAGAGCGGGGGAGCTGTTTTTT	CASSYRAGELFF
TRBD1	-	TRBV9	TRBJ1-2	TGTGCCAGCAGCGTAGCCCCCTCGGGACAGAACTATGGCTACACCTTC	CASSVAPSGQNYGYTF
TRBD1	few	TRBV5-5	TRBJ1-2	TGTGCCAGCAGCTTTGGACAGGGCAGCGATGGCTACACCTTC	CASSFGQGSDGYTF
TRBD1	-	TRBV30	TRBJ2-1	TGTGCCTGGAGTGTTTCAGGACAGGGGGCCTACAATGAGCAGTTCTTC	CAWSVSGQGAYNEQFF
TRBD2	-	TRBV9	TRBJ2-3	TGTGCCAGCAGCCTTAGGGGCGGCGGGGGGGTAGATACGCAGTATTTT	CASSLRGGGGVDTQYF
-	few	TRBV2	TRBJ2-5	TGTGCCAGCAGTTTCACCGGGTCCCAAGAGACCCAGTACTTC	CASSFTGSQETQYF
-	few	TRBV10-1	TRBJ1-1	TGCGCCAGCAGTGAGGCCCGGGGGGGAGGCACTGAAGCTTTCTTT	CASSEARGGGTEAFF
-	-	TRBV5-6	TRBJ2-5	TGTGCCAGCAGCTTAGGCAGCGTGGAGACCCAGTACTTC	CASSLGSVETQYF
-	-	TRBV24-1	TRBJ1-2	TGTGCCACCAGTGAACCCGCGGGGGGGGTCTATGGCTACACCTTC	CATSEPAGGVYGYTF
TRBD1	-	TRBV5-6	TRBJ1-2	TGTGCCAGCAGCTCCGTGGACAGGAACTATGGCTACACCTTC	CASSSVDRNYGYTF
-	-	TRBV9	TRBJ1-1	TGTGCCAGCAGCGTAGGGGAGTACGAAACTGAAGCTTTCTTT	CASSVGEYETEAFF
TRBD1	-	TRBV11-2	TRBJ1-3	TGTGCCAGCAGCAGCAGACAGGGTAGGGCTGGAAACACCATATATTTT	CASSSRQGRAGNTIYF
-	-	TRBV28	TRBJ2-5	TGTGCCAGCCGGGGGGCCAGGATCCAGTACTTC	CASRGARIQYF
-	few	TRBV6-2/TRBV6-3	TRBJ1-2	TGTGCCAGCAGCTCGCCTGAGAGGTACTATGGCTACACCTTC	CASSSPERYYGYTF
TRBD1	few	TRBV7-9	TRBJ1-5	TGTGCCAGCAGCTTAGGTAGCGGGACAGGGAGCAATCAGCCCCAGCATTTT	CASSLGSGTGSNQPQHF
TRBD2	-	TRBV9	TRBJ2-2	TGTGCCAGCAGCGACCCTAGCGGAAAGAACACCGGGGAGCTGTTTTTT	CASSDPSGKNTGELFF
-	few	TRBV29-1	TRBJ1-4	TGCAGCGTTGCCCTTCGCTCGGGGGCAACTAATGAAAAACTGTTTTTT	CSVALRSGATNEKLFF
-	-	TRBV18	TRBJ1-1	TGTGCCAGCTCACGACAGAACACTGAAGCTTTCTTT	CASSRQNTEAFF
TRBD1	-	TRBV9	TRBJ1-3	TGTGCCAGCAGCCGGGGACAGGGGGTTTCTGGAAACACCATATATTTT	CASSRGQGVSGNTIYF
TRBD1	-	TRBV5-1	TRBJ1-5	TGCGCCAGCAGCTTGACAGGGGATCCCAATCAGCCCCAGCATTTT	CASSLTGDPNQPQHF
-	once	TRBV2	TRBJ1-4	TGTGCCAGCAGTGAGGCAACGAGGGAAAAACTGTTTTTT	CASSEATREKLFF
-	-	TRBV7-2	TRBJ2-3	TGTGCCAGCAGAACCAGGCGACGGGGGAACACCGATACGCAGTATTTT	CASRTRRRGNTDTQYF
-	-	TRBV29-1	TRBJ2-1	TGCAGCGTTGGGTTAGCGGCTTACAATGAGCAGTTCTTC	CSVGLAAYNEQFF
-	-	TRBV7-3	TRBJ2-1	TGTGCCAGCAGCCGGACAGCCACTACCAACAATGAGCAGTTCTTC	CASSRTATTNNEQFF
-	few	TRBV7-9	TRBJ1-2	TGTGCCAGCAGCCGGACAACGGATGGCTACACCTTC	CASSRTTDGYTF
-	-	TRBV15	TRBJ2-4	TGTGCCACCAGCAGAGGAGGTGCGCACATTCAGTACTTC	CATSRGGAHIQYF
TRBD1	-	TRBV12-5	TRBJ1-1	TGTGCTAGTGTCACAGGGGGCGTTGGCACTGAAGCTTTCTTT	CASVTGGVGTEAFF
TRBD1	-	TRBV10-2	TRBJ1-5	TGCGCCAGCAGTGAATCGGGACAGGGGGCAGGGGGTCAGCCCCAGCATTTT	CASSESGQGAGGQPQHF
-	once	TRBV28	TRBJ1-5	TGTGCCAGCCTTTCGACACCTCACCTAACCCAGCCCCAGCATTTT	CASLSTPHLTQPQHF
TRBD1	-	TRBV28	TRBJ1-5	TGTGCCAGCAGTTGGACAGGGGGGGTCAATCAGCCCCAGCATTTT	CASSWTGGVNQPQHF
-	-	TRBV3-1/TRBV3-2	TRBJ2-3	TGTGCCAGCCGTAACAACCTGAGGACAGATACGCAGTATTTT	CASRNNLRTDTQYF
-	few	TRBV7-3	TRBJ2-1	TGTGCCAGCAGCTTGGCCCCCCCCAATGAGCAGTTCTTC	CASSLAPPNEQFF
TRBD2	-	TRBV19	TRBJ2-5	TGTGCCAGTAGTATAGGAGCGGGGCCCCAAGAGACCCAGTACTTC	CASSIGAGPQETQYF
-	-	TRBV4-2	TRBJ1-1	TGTGCCAGCAGCCAAGACGTTGGGAGTTGGAACACTGAAGCTTTCTTT	CASSQDVGSWNTEAFF
-	-	TRBV6-5	TRBJ2-2	TGTGCCAGCAGTTACAGCGGCACCGGGGAGCTGTTTTTT	CASSYSGTGELFF
-	-	TRBV5-1	TRBJ1-5	TGCGCCAGCAGCTTGACGTGGGGGGGGGATCAGCCCCAGCATTTT	CASSLTWGGDQPQHF